Described below is a single T cell receptor beta chain sequence and its context. These data are taken from a study of shared T cell receptors in the human thymus. This table comes from immunoSEQ multiplex PCR, and its TCRdb copy is limited to in-frame clones, with some not included. The table has some 760,000 clones, roughly 88% seen once. This sample also belongs to another study, concerning human thymus T cells. As reported in that work: Gene usage for V and J segments appeared biased in thymic and blood repertoires.

Sample: thymocytes. The origin of this receptor is a girl under two years old with a congenital heart defect.

This CDR3 reads CASRPGTTNEKLFF. Here the CDR3 DNA reads TGCGCCAGCCGCCCGGGGACAACTAATGAAAAACTGTTTTTT. The gene calls are TRBV5-1 and TRBJ1-4; D gene uncertain. V was shortened by 7 bases and J by 0 bases, with 10 bases between the two germline ends. The length of the CDR3 is 14 residues. Germline values: CDR1 SGHRS, CDR2 YFSETQ. Together with reference TRBV5-1 and TRBJ1-4, the CDR3 gives the full variable domain: KAGVTQTPRYLIKTRGQQVTLSCSPISGHRSVSWYQQTPGQGLQFLFEYFSETQRNKGNFPGRFSGRQFSNSRSEMNVSTLELGDSALYLCASRPGTTNEKLFFGSGTQLSVL.